The clone carrying this T cell receptor (beta chain) was picked up a small number of times. What it binds is unknown. These data belong to a study of T cell repertoires and leukemia-associated antigens. Study information: Samples yielded roughly 3 to 5.5 million effective reads each, 15 million to 20 million overall.

From germline, CDR1 is LNHNV and CDR2 YYDKDF (reference sequence). The CDR3 totals 15 residues. Trimming removed 8 bases from V and 9 bases from J; junction bases left unmatched: 10. TCRdb processed the 5' RACE reads anew with MiXCR; each CDR3 protein has one entry. The table includes roughly 12,000 distinct CDR3 sequences, roughly 39% detected once. Whole-study results and caveats: No significant group difference appeared in Vbeta, Jbeta or VDJ counts.

The rearrangement uses TRBV15 and TRBJ2-1, with 13 bases identical to TRBD2. This receptor was taken from a female donor in good health. Material: CD3+ T cells sorted from blood and cultured. CDR3 region: CATAKQLAGGSEQFF. Written as DNA, the CDR3 is TGTGCCACCGCTAAGCAACTAGCGGGAGGGTCTGAGCAGTTCTTC.